The clone carrying this TCR beta chain was detected only a few times. What it binds is not known. One entry per CDR3 protein, called by TCRdb with MiXCR from the 5' RACE reads. Of more than 300,000 distinct CDR3 sequences in the sample, roughly an eighth were seen once. Germline CDR1 reads SGHRS; CDR2 reads YFSETQ. This CDR3 is built from 13 residues. V gave up 0 bases and J gave up 5 bases, with 8 bases separating them. This sample is part of a study of T-cell memory formation after mild COVID-19. General study findings and limits: CD4+ contracting clones were mainly CM and EM; CD8+ ones, EMRA.

The specimen was PBMCs or a T cell subset sorted from them (not recorded which). This rearrangement joins TRBV5-1 to TRBJ1-1; D is ambiguous. The TCR comes from a man aged 18 to 30 who had mild COVID-19 (a few samples of this study predate the infection). Cell type and time point are not known. The CDR3 region is CASSLVQRTEAFF. Here the CDR3 DNA reads TGCGCCAGCAGCTTGGTCCAACGTACTGAAGCTTTCTTT.